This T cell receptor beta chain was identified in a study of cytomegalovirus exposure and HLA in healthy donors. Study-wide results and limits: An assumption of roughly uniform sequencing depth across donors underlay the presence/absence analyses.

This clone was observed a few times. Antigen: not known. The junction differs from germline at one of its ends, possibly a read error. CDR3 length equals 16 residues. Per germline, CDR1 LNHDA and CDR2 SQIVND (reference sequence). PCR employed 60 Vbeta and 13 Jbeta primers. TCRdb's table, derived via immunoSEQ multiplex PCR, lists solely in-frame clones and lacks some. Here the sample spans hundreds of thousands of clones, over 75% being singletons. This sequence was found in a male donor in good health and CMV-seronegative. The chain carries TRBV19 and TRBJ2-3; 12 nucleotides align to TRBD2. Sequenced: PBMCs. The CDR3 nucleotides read TGTGCCAGCAGTAGGACTAGCGGGATTGGCACAGATACGCAGTATTTT. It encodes CASSRTSGIGTDTQYF.